The rows below give T cell receptor beta chains drawn from one sample of a study of T cells in Graves' hyperthyroidism and ophthalmopathy. TCRdb re-called the multiplex PCR reads through MiXCR, storing one row per CDR3 protein. The sample has hundreds of thousands of distinct CDR3 sequences; about 14% are singletons. Sequencing was carried out using blood. The receptors derive from a woman under 30 with Graves' hyperthyroidism. The CDR3 runs from the conserved cysteine through the conserved F or W. A D gene is named only where the DNA matches it firmly. Some rows have no size entry. The others give once, few or many, or a class for an expanded clone.

j_call clone_size v_call d_call cdr3_aa cdr3_nt
TRBJ2-5 few TRBV19 . CASSGGLQETQYF TGTGCCAGTAGTGGAGGCTTGCAAGAGACCCAGTACTTC
TRBJ2-5 few TRBV7-9 TRBD2 CASSLLAPLLAIQETQYF TGTGCCAGCAGCTTACTAGCTCCCTTACTAGCGATCCAAGAGACCCAGTACTTC
TRBJ2-5 . TRBV6-1 . CASSESGSQETQYF TGTGCCAGCAGTGAATCGGGGTCCCAAGAGACCCAGTACTTC
TRBJ2-7 many TRBV2 TRBD1 CASRQGAYSYEQYF TGTGCCAGCAGGCAGGGGGCCTATTCCTACGAGCAGTACTTC
TRBJ1-2 few TRBV6-5 . CASSYSKLEYGYTF TGTGCCAGCAGTTACTCGAAACTGGAATATGGCTACACCTTC
TRBJ2-1 few TRBV20-1 TRBD1 CSARDSTGDSYNEQFF TGCAGTGCTAGAGATTCGACAGGGGACTCCTACAATGAGCAGTTCTTC
TRBJ2-2 few TRBV19 TRBD1 CASFDRGYTGELFF TGTGCCAGTTTCGACAGGGGATACACCGGGGAGCTGTTTTTT
TRBJ2-1 few TRBV7-9 TRBD1 CASSPRQGRRFF TGTGCCAGCAGCCCCCGACAGGGTCGGCGGTTCTTC
TRBJ2-1 few TRBV28 TRBD2 CASSLPGLAGGGNEQFF TGTGCCAGCAGTTTACCGGGACTAGCGGGAGGGGGGAATGAGCAGTTCTTC
TRBJ2-1 . TRBV6-1 . CASMGAGHNEQFF TGTGCCAGCATGGGTGCAGGCCACAATGAGCAGTTCTTC
TRBJ2-5 many TRBV7-2 TRBD2 CASSSTSGSVGETQYF TGTGCCAGCAGCTCGACTAGCGGGAGTGTCGGAGAGACCCAGTACTTC
TRBJ1-3 . TRBV9 . CASSPATGSGNTIYF TGTGCCAGCAGCCCGGCGACAGGATCTGGAAACACCATATATTTT
TRBJ2-7 . TRBV29-1 TRBD2 CSVRKAGGPGEQYF TGCAGCGTTAGGAAGGCGGGAGGGCCGGGGGAGCAGTACTTC
TRBJ1-1 few TRBV28 TRBD1 CASSNRGLYTEAFF TGTGCCAGCAGTAACAGGGGGTTGTACACTGAAGCTTTCTTT
TRBJ1-2 few TRBV20-1 . CSARDTGGAGNGCTF TGCAGTGCTAGAGATACCGGGGGGGCTGGAAATGGCTGCACCTTC
TRBJ2-7 many TRBV20-1 TRBD2 CSATLAGGAKGEQYF TGCAGTGCAACCTTAGCGGGAGGGGCTAAGGGCGAGCAGTACTTC
TRBJ2-1 . TRBV7-8 . CASSLEWKQFF TGTGCCAGCAGCTTAGAGTGGAAGCAGTTCTTC
TRBJ2-2 . TRBV10-1 TRBD2 CASSETPAGVSSSHTGELFF TGCGCCAGCAGTGAGACCCCAGCGGGAGTATCGAGCTCGCACACCGGGGAGCTGTTTTTT
TRBJ1-6 few TRBV2 TRBD1 CASGDRRNSPLHF TGTGCCAGCGGGGACAGAAGGAATTCACCCCTCCACTTT
TRBJ1-2 many TRBV3-1 . CASSQVDSQGYTF TGTGCCAGCAGCCAAGTTGACAGCCAAGGCTACACCTTC
TRBJ2-5 few TRBV5-1 TRBD2 CASSLTSGAQETQYF TGCGCCAGCAGCTTGACTAGCGGGGCCCAAGAGACCCAGTACTTC
TRBJ1-4 . TRBV28 TRBD1 CASGQFSATNEKLFF TGTGCCTCGGGACAGTTCTCTGCAACTAATGAAAAACTGTTTTTT
TRBJ2-1 many TRBV7-9 TRBD2 CASVTSGTVSEQFF TGTGCCAGCGTGACTAGCGGGACTGTGAGTGAGCAGTTCTTC
TRBJ2-5 few TRBV20-1 TRBD1 CSARVKLAGGKETQYF TGCAGTGCTAGAGTAAAGTTAGCAGGGGGCAAAGAGACCCAGTACTTC
TRBJ2-1 few TRBV7-8 TRBD1 CASSQGWRQGYNEQFF TGTGCCAGCAGCCAAGGGTGGAGACAGGGGTACAATGAGCAGTTCTTC
TRBJ1-5 . TRBV2 TRBD1 CASRNTGGYSNQPQHF TGTGCCAGCAGAAATACAGGGGGCTATAGCAATCAGCCCCAGCATTTT
TRBJ2-5 many TRBV30 . CAWHGQRRETQYF TGTGCCTGGCATGGGCAGCGGAGGGAGACCCAGTACTTC
TRBJ2-7 . TRBV30 . CAWSVAGRTYEQYF TGTGCCTGGAGTGTAGCGGGCAGAACCTACGAGCAGTACTTC
TRBJ2-1 . TRBV5-1 TRBD1 CASSKGQNYNEQFF TGCGCCAGCAGCAAGGGACAGAACTACAATGAGCAGTTCTTC
TRBJ2-5 few TRBV6-1 . CASSDPGRLKETQYF TGTGCCAGCAGTGACCCGGGACGCCTAAAAGAGACCCAGTACTTC
TRBJ1-5 few TRBV7-9 . CASSLEVAGAPQHF TGTGCCAGCAGCTTAGAAGTGGCAGGGGCGCCCCAGCATTTT